This TCR beta chain was profiled in a study of shared clonotypes between healthy human individuals. Overall study results and limits: The sharing of 4% to 5.5% of naive CD4 clonotypes was seen across a handful of donors. Clonotypes shared by all four sorted-subset donors had higher generation probabilities than non-shared clonotypes.

It was CD45RO-negative cells, positively selected for CCR7, that made up naive CD8 cells, with terminally differentiated effector memory CD45RA+ cells excluded. V lost 5 bases, J lost 7 bases, and 9 bases stayed unmatched. The CDR3 spans 15 residues. CDR1 is MGHRA, CDR2 YSYEKL, per germline. In replicate PCRs of sorted subsets, approximately 190 ng DNA, approximately 28,000 T cell genomes, was used. The table came from immunoSEQ multiplex PCR; TCRdb's copy has only in-frame clones and leaves some out. The sample yields some 2 million clones, approximately 95% seen once. A remark on this clone: Its antigen remains unidentified.

The sequence was obtained from a man between 18 and 29 years old in good health. Sequenced sample: naive CD8+ T cells sorted from blood. The chain combines TRBV4-1 with TRBJ2-1; 9 bases are shared with TRBD2. This CDR3 reads CASSFRTSDLNEQFF. CDR3 in DNA: TGCGCCAGCAGCTTCCGGACTAGCGATCTGAATGAGCAGTTCTTC.